The 32 T cell receptor beta chains below all came from one sample that was sequenced in a study of tumor-infiltrating lymphocytes in oesophageal squamous cell carcinoma. TCRdb passed the PCR reads through MiXCR, listing each CDR3 protein once. This table holds around 6,200 distinct CDR3 sequences, more than 14% found once. Sequenced material: esophageal tumor tissue. Every receptor here comes from a male donor with esophageal squamous cell carcinoma.

This clonotype showed up many times. At one of its ends the junction is not consistent with the germline gene, which may arise from a read error. CDR3 nucleotides: TGTGCCAGCAGTGAAGAGACTGCAAATAATTCACCCCTCCACTTC. Translation: CASSEETANNSPLHF. The chain has TRBV6-1 and TRBJ1-6; D ambiguous. The length of the CDR3 is 15 residues. Germline-derived CDR1 and CDR2 are MNHNS and SASEGT.

This clonotype is categorized as medium-sized (0.01 to 0.1%). The V gene is TRBV10-1, the J gene TRBJ2-5; no reliable D call. The CDR3 contains 16 residues. The V gene's germline CDR1 is WNHNN and CDR2 SYGVQD (reference sequence). CDR3 coding DNA: TGCGCGACACTAATGAAAAACTCTTCGCTAAAAGAGACCCAGTACTTC. As protein: CATLMKNSSLKETQYF.

Only a few counts were recorded for this clonotype. This likely comes from a read error, as the CDR3 has no conserved phenylalanine or tryptophan at its end. The DNA is omitted, as the CDR3 cannot be located on it reliably, and the CDR3 follows TCRdb's listing. This chain uses TRBV7-8 with TRBJ2-1; the DNA was not used to check the table's D call, TRBD1. Germline CDR1 and CDR2: SGHVS and FQNEAQ. Ends included, the CDR3 has 17 residues. The CDR3 protein is CASSRRDRTPIGYTFGS.

This clonotype was recorded many times. This chain links TRBV18 with TRBJ1-2, with D possibly TRBD1 on 5 matching bases. The germline V gene has CDR1 KGHSH and CDR2 LQKENI. V lost 3 bases to trimming and J lost 4 bases, with 9 bases between them. The CDR3 loop spans 13 amino acids. Written as DNA, the CDR3 is TGTGCCAGCTCACCTCCAGGGTTCTATGGCTACACCTTC. Translation: CASSPPGFYGYTF.

This clonotype appeared many times. The chain is built from TRBV11-3 and TRBJ1-3; 7 bases fit TRBD1. V gave up 5 bases and J gave up 0 bases; unmatched junction bases: 7. This CDR3 has 16 amino acids. Germline values: CDR1 SGHNT, CDR2 YENEEA. The CDR3 spells CASSTTGAASGNTIYF. CDR3 coding DNA: TGTGCCAGCAGCACAACAGGGGCCGCCTCTGGAAACACCATATATTTT. The complete variable domain, with remaining parts taken from reference TRBV11-3 and TRBJ1-3, reads EAGVVQSPRYKIIEKKQPVAFWCNPISGHNTLYWYLQNLGQGPELLIRYENEEAVDDSQLPKDRFSAERLKGVDSTLKIQPAELGDSAVYLCASSTTGAASGNTIYFGEGSWLTVV.

In its sample, this clonotype was seen many times. The gene calls are TRBV28 and TRBJ1-5; D not certain. The CDR3 is 13 amino acids. V was trimmed by 1 base and J by 2 bases, leaving 3 bases between them. CDR1 is MDHEN and CDR2 is SYDVKM in the germline V gene. The CDR3 bases are TGTGCCAGCAGTTTATTGGGCAATCAGCCCCAGCATTTT. Encoded protein: CASSLLGNQPQHF.

A remark on this clonotype: This CDR3 fails to terminate in the conserved phenylalanine or tryptophan, so it likely reflects a read error. No DNA is shown, since the ends of the CDR3 on it are uncertain; the CDR3 is the one TCRdb lists. This chain connects TRBV6-6 to TRBJ2-7; TRBD2 was called by the table and not checked on the DNA. Both ends counted, the CDR3 spans 17 residues. Germline lookup yields CDR1 MNHNY and CDR2 SVGAGI (reference sequence). CDR3 loop: CASSYLPGPNYGYTFGS.

As for this clonotype: Because it lacks the conserved phenylalanine or tryptophan at the end, this CDR3 is likely a read error. No DNA is shown, since the ends of the CDR3 on it are uncertain; the CDR3 is the one TCRdb lists. This chain joins TRBV7-6 and TRBJ2-5; the table gives TRBD1 as D, unverified against the DNA. The CDR3 sequence runs 15 residues, both termini included. The germline V gene encodes CDR1 SGHVS and CDR2 FNYEAQ. The CDR3 loop is CASSLVGGETQYFGS.

This sequence joins TRBV2 and TRBJ2-2; perhaps TRBD2 as D (5 bases). With 3 bases removed from V and 1 base from J, the gap between germline ends came to 15 bases. Germline V lookup: CDR1 SNHLY, CDR2 FYNNEI. This CDR3 region has 17 residues. The CDR3 loop reads CASSDDGKERNTGELFF. Here the CDR3 DNA reads TGTGCCAGCAGTGACGACGGGAAGGAGAGGAACACCGGGGAGCTGTTTTTT.

This clonotype was seen a handful of times. Being one base from a much bigger clone, this may be a read error. The chain couples TRBV5-1 to TRBJ2-3; D might be TRBD2 (5 bases). The CDR3 sequence is 16 residues long. The V and J ends lost 2 bases and 14 bases respectively, with 27 bases between them. In germline, CDR1 is SGHRS, CDR2 YFSETQ. CDR3 nucleotide sequence: TGCGCCAGCAGCTTATCGACCCCTCCCCACACCGGGGAGCTGTATTTT. This gives the protein CASSLSTPPHTGELYF.

This clonotype was observed at least ten times. V and J are TRBV5-1 and TRBJ2-2, with D tentatively TRBD2 (6 bases). Trimming stripped 3 bases from V and 3 bases from J, with 18 bases between. The CDR3 sequence is 17 residues long. CDR1 and CDR2 from the germline V gene are SGHRS and YFSETQ. This chain's CDR3 is CASSWPPSVADTGELFF. The DNA of the CDR3 is TGCGCCAGCAGCTGGCCACCCTCCGTAGCGGACACCGGGGAGCTGTTTTTT.

In its sample, this clonotype was seen a few times. This rearrangement joins TRBV4-2 to TRBJ2-3; no clear D. This CDR3 is 16 amino acids long. CDR1 and CDR2 from the germline V gene are LGHNA and YNFKEQ. The germline V and J ends were trimmed by 4 bases and 0 bases, with 14 bases remaining between them. CDR3 sequence reads: CASSPDPPPSTDTQYF. CDR3 sequence (DNA): TGTGCCAGCAGCCCCGATCCCCCTCCGAGCACAGATACGCAGTATTTT.

This clonotype is medium-sized. In DNA form, the CDR3 reads TGTGCCAGCAGGACTAGCGGTGTTTCCTACGAGCAGTACTTC. The encoded protein is CASRTSGVSYEQYF. This chain uses TRBV28 with TRBJ2-7, with 9 bases that match TRBD2. This CDR3 contains 14 residues. Germline trimming cut 6 bases from V and 1 base from J; bases unmatched to any gene: 4. CDR1 and CDR2 (germline): MDHEN, SYDVKM. Full variable domain (missing parts from reference TRBV28 and TRBJ2-7): DVKVTQSSRYLVKRTGEKVFLECVQDMDHENMFWYRQDPGLGLRLIYFSYDVKMKEKGDIPEGYSVSREKKERFSLILESASTNQTSMYLCASRTSGVSYEQYFGPGTRLTVT.

This clonotype was counted at least ten times. CDR3 bases: TGCGCCAGCAGCCTATCCCTATGGGACAGGGGCACAGATACGCAGTATTTT. It yields the protein CASSLSLWDRGTDTQYF. This rearrangement joins TRBV5-1 to TRBJ2-3; 9 bases map to TRBD1. Germline-derived CDR1 and CDR2 are SGHRS and YFSETQ. The CDR3 length is 17 residues. The V gene end was trimmed by 4 bases and the J gene end by 1 base; junction bases not matched to a gene: 10. Combining the CDR3 with reference TRBV5-1 and TRBJ2-3 gives the whole variable domain KAGVTQTPRYLIKTRGQQVTLSCSPISGHRSVSWYQQTPGQGLQFLFEYFSETQRNKGNFPGRFSGRQFSNSRSEMNVSTLELGDSALYLCASSLSLWDRGTDTQYFGPGTRLTVL.

Regarding this clonotype: A read error may explain this, as a much larger clone is one base away. The genes are TRBV7-6 and TRBJ1-1; unclear D gene. The V and J ends lost 1 base and 6 bases respectively, with 6 bases between them. Looked up from germline, CDR1 is SGHVS and CDR2 is FNYEAQ. This CDR3 contains 12 residues. In DNA, the CDR3 is TGTGCCAGCAGCTTAGGAGGGCCTGAAGCTTTCTTT. This sequence encodes CASSLGGPEAFF.

This clonotype counts as large. The V call is TRBV7-6, the J call TRBJ2-1; D is undetermined. CDR1 SGHVS and CDR2 FNYEAQ come from the germline V gene. Trimming removed 3 bases at V and 8 bases at J, with 5 bases between. The CDR3 extends over 11 amino acids. CDR3 nucleotides: TGTGCCAGCAGCTTTGCCGATGAGCAGTTCTTC. Translated, it gives CASSFADEQFF.

Points on this clonotype: Because it lacks the conserved phenylalanine or tryptophan at the end, this CDR3 is likely a read error. The DNA is left out, because the CDR3 cannot be placed on it with certainty; the CDR3 is given as TCRdb lists it. V is TRBV6-5 and J is TRBJ2-1; the table names TRBD1, a call not compared with the DNA. The CDR3 numbers 16 amino acids, ends counted. Germline CDR1 and CDR2: MNHEY and SVGAGI. CDR3 amino acids: CASSDYTGEYGYTFGS.

This clonotype qualifies as medium-sized. The V gene is TRBV7-9, the J gene TRBJ2-3; no clear D. V was clipped by 5 bases and J by 4 bases, with 4 bases between them. The CDR3 consists of 11 residues. CDR1 SEHNR and CDR2 FQNEAQ come from the germline V gene (reference sequence). Here the CDR3 reads CASSHPDTQYF. For the CDR3, the DNA is TGTGCCAGCAGCCATCCAGATACGCAGTATTTT.

This clonotype counts as large (0.1 to 1%). The rearrangement links TRBV7-2 to TRBJ2-5; a weak D match, TRBD1 (6 bases). Germline V lookup: CDR1 SGHTA, CDR2 FQGNSA. The V and J ends lost 5 bases and 2 bases respectively, with 12 bases between them. This CDR3 has 14 amino acids. The CDR3 DNA reads TGTGCCAGCAGCCGGGACATCCGACAAGAGACCCAGTACTTC. Amino acids: CASSRDIRQETQYF.

This chain joins TRBV4-2 and TRBJ1-1; TRBD1 agrees at 7 bases. With V trimmed by 2 bases and J by 2 bases, 5 bases remained unmatched. CDR3 length equals 15 residues. Germline V gene sequence: CDR1 LGHNA, CDR2 YNFKEQ. The CDR3 spells CASSQPTGVNTEAFF. CDR3 bases: TGTGCCAGCAGCCAACCAACAGGGGTAAACACTGAAGCTTTCTTT.

This clonotype was observed many times. CDR3 residues: CASSYVGSQPQHF. The CDR3 region has the DNA TGTGCCAGCAGTTACGTCGGGTCCCAGCCCCAGCATTTT. V gene TRBV6-2 or TRBV6-3 combines with J gene TRBJ1-5; D is uncertain. Germline CDR1 MNHEY, CDR2 SVGEGT. This CDR3 is built from 13 residues. Trimming left V 2 bases short and J 7 bases short, with 9 bases between.

This clonotype was counted many times. One base away lies a much larger clone, so this may be a sequencing read error. J is TRBJ2-1 and V is TRBV7-2, with a tentative D call TRBD2 (6 bases). With the DNA end fitting TRBJ2-7 better, the J assignment may be wrong. Germline V gene sequence: CDR1 SGHTA, CDR2 FQGNSA. This CDR3 has 15 residues. CDR3 sequence reads: CASTPAGTSYNEQYF. The DNA for the CDR3 is TGTGCCAGCACCCCCGCCGGGACTTCCTACAATGAGCAGTACTTC.

This clonotype is termed large. The chain links TRBV7-3 to TRBJ2-1; D unclear. Trimming took off 3 bases at V and 6 bases at J, with 9 bases between the two ends. The CDR3 is 13 amino acids. From germline, CDR1 is SGHTA and CDR2 FQGTGA. CDR3 bases: TGTGCCAGCAGCTTCTCCCCGATCAATGAGCAGTTCTTC. As protein: CASSFSPINEQFF.

This clonotype was counted ten times or more. The chain employs TRBV6-1 and TRBJ1-5; 9 nucleotides align to TRBD1. The CDR3 consists of 15 residues. Per the germline V gene, CDR1 is MNHNS and CDR2 is SASEGT. The V gene end was trimmed by 6 bases and the J gene end by 6 bases; junction bases not matched to a gene: 9. CDR3 region: CASSETGGAGQPQHF. The CDR3, as DNA: TGTGCCAGCAGCGAAACAGGGGGCGCGGGTCAGCCCCAGCATTTT.

Concerning this clonotype itself: The CDR3 does not close with the conserved phenylalanine or tryptophan, likely indicating a read error. The limits of the CDR3 on the DNA are not certain, so only TCRdb's listed CDR3 is given. The J gene is TRBJ1-1, the V gene TRBV12-3 or TRBV12-4; the table's D call, TRBD1, was not checked against the DNA. The CDR3 comprises 16 residues, both ends counted. The CDR3: CASSSLGTGETQYFGQ.

This clonotype occurred a few times. The CDR3 sequence: CATSRESGPSYEQYF. The CDR3 DNA reads TGTGCCACCAGCAGAGAGTCCGGCCCCTCCTACGAGCAGTACTTC. V usage is TRBV15 and J usage is TRBJ2-7; D is uncertain. Germline V lookup: CDR1 LNHNV, CDR2 YYDKDF (reference sequence). Trimming took off 0 bases at V and 0 bases at J, with 9 bases between the two ends. The CDR3 length is 15 residues. The complete variable domain, with remaining parts taken from reference TRBV15 and TRBJ2-7, reads DAMVIQNPRYQVTQFGKPVTLSCSQTLNHNVMYWYQQKSSQAPKLLFHYYDKDFNNEADTPDNFQSRRPNTSFCFLDIRSPGLGDTAMYLCATSRESGPSYEQYFGPGTRLTVT.

This clonotype is medium-sized in the sample. The chain joins TRBV7-2 to TRBJ2-3; 8 positions agree with TRBD2. CDR1 is SGHTA, CDR2 FQGNSA, per germline. This CDR3 spans 16 amino acids. The V and J ends lost 1 base and 4 bases, in that order; junction bases with no gene match: 7. CDR3 amino acids: CASSLGPGGPSDTQYF. The CDR3 nucleotides read TGTGCCAGCAGCTTAGGCCCGGGGGGGCCTTCAGATACGCAGTATTTT.

By its share, this clonotype is large. The gene calls are TRBV7-2 and TRBJ2-2; D gene unclear. The CDR3 contains 14 residues. CDR1 and CDR2 from the germline V gene are SGHTA and FQGNSA. V was cut by 5 bases and J by 2 bases, with 9 bases left in between. CDR3 in DNA: TGTGCCAGCAGCCGACGACTTAACACCGGGGAGCTGTTTTTT. Translating gives CASSRRLNTGELFF.

This clonotype is classed as medium-sized. The chain employs TRBV5-6 and TRBJ2-5, with D hard to call. The CDR3 is 15 residues long. Germline V gene lookup returns CDR1 SGHDT and CDR2 YYEEEE. V lost 2 bases, J lost 2 bases, and 13 bases lay in between. CDR3 sequence reads: CASSLVGRTQETQYF. In nucleotides, the CDR3 is TGTGCCAGCAGCTTAGTCGGACGTACGCAAGAGACCCAGTACTTC.

This clonotype was observed a few times. The chain is built from TRBV19 and TRBJ2-1, with D possibly matching TRBD2 (6 bases). With the DNA end fitting TRBJ2-7 better, the J assignment may be wrong. The CDR3 sequence is 15 residues long. Germline V lookup: CDR1 LNHDA, CDR2 SQIVND (reference sequence). The CDR3 spells CASSIDLALSYEQYF. CDR3 nucleotide sequence: TGTGCCAGTAGTATTGATCTAGCGCTTTCCTACGAGCAGTACTTC.

This clonotype counts as medium-sized. The chain is built from TRBV6-6 and TRBJ2-1; 8 positions match TRBD2. Germline CDR1 MNHNY, CDR2 SVGAGI (reference sequence). The CDR3 sequence is 15 residues long. Unmatched junction bases numbered 6, after V lost 2 bases and J lost 6 bases. CDR3 protein: CASSYPGLAVNEQFF. In DNA form, the CDR3 reads TGTGCCAGCAGTTACCCAGGACTAGCCGTCAATGAGCAGTTCTTC.

The V gene is TRBV5-1, the J gene TRBJ2-4; 8 nucleotides align to TRBD1. Trimming removed 2 bases from V and 9 bases from J; junction bases left unmatched: 13. This CDR3 region has 16 residues. Germline CDR1 reads SGHRS; CDR2 reads YFSETQ. The CDR3 DNA follows: TGCGCCAGCAGCTTAACAGGTCAGGGGGCCATTGGCATTCAGTACTTC. Protein sequence: CASSLTGQGAIGIQYF.